The 6 T cell receptor beta chains reported below all come from one sample, sequenced in a study of technical replicates of blood from a handful of donors. Sequencing was performed with immunoSEQ multiplex PCR; in TCRdb, only in-frame clones are kept and a portion is missing. The table shows around 56,000 clones, with 90% to 95% occurring only once. The sequenced sample consisted of PBMCs. These receptors all come from a human donor in good health. Some clones in this sample may be carry-over from other donors' samples.

The chain carries TRBV4-1 and TRBJ1-3; 12 nucleotides agree with TRBD1. V dropped 0 bases and J dropped 2; count of bases not matched to a gene: 8. Germline V gene sequence: CDR1 MGHRA, CDR2 YSYEKL. There are 19 residues in the CDR3. This chain's CDR3 is CASSQDSKGQGAAGNTIYF. CDR3 DNA: TGCGCCAGCAGCCAAGATTCTAAGGGACAGGGGGCGGCTGGAAACACCATATATTTT.

The rearrangement links TRBV7-9 to TRBJ2-7; D gene unclear. The length of the CDR3 is 13 residues. CDR1 SEHNR and CDR2 FQNEAQ come from the germline V gene (reference sequence). Trimming shortened V by 1 base and J by 3 bases, and 7 bases separated the two germline ends. In nucleotides, the CDR3 is TGTGCCAGCAGCTTAGGACATAGCTACGAGCAGTACTTC. It yields the protein CASSLGHSYEQYF.

The chain combines TRBV7-2 with TRBJ1-2; D may be TRBD1 (5 bases). The CDR3 is 14 residues long. CDR1 is SGHTA, CDR2 FQGNSA, per germline. Trimming pared 5 bases from V and 7 bases from J, leaving 17 bases between. This CDR3 is CASSEGGLQGGYTF. Here the CDR3 DNA reads TGTGCCAGCAGCGAGGGAGGGTTGCAGGGTGGCTACACCTTC.

V and J are TRBV6-1 and TRBJ1-5; 7 bases match TRBD1. Per germline, CDR1 MNHNS and CDR2 SASEGT. V lost 7 bases, J lost 6 bases, and 6 bases stayed unmatched. This CDR3 spans 13 amino acids. In DNA form, the CDR3 reads TGTGCCAGCAACAGGGGAGCCCCTCAGCCCCAGCATTTT. It is translated as CASNRGAPQPQHF.

This clone was found once. V usage is TRBV19 and J usage is TRBJ2-7; 9 bases match TRBD1. V lost 6 bases, J lost 3 bases, and 3 bases stayed unmatched. There are 13 residues in the CDR3. Germline V gene lookup returns CDR1 LNHDA and CDR2 SQIVND (reference sequence). CDR3 coding DNA: TGTGCCAGTAGGGGACAGGGAATCTACGAGCAGTACTTC. Residues: CASRGQGIYEQYF.

The genes are TRBV5-1 and TRBJ1-2; D is unresolved. V lost 1 base to trimming and J lost 6 bases, with 13 bases between them. The CDR3 runs to 14 residues. Germline lookup yields CDR1 SGHRS and CDR2 YFSETQ. CDR3 protein: CASSLMNLRDGYTF. The CDR3 nucleotides read TGCGCCAGCAGCTTGATGAACTTGAGGGATGGCTACACCTTC.